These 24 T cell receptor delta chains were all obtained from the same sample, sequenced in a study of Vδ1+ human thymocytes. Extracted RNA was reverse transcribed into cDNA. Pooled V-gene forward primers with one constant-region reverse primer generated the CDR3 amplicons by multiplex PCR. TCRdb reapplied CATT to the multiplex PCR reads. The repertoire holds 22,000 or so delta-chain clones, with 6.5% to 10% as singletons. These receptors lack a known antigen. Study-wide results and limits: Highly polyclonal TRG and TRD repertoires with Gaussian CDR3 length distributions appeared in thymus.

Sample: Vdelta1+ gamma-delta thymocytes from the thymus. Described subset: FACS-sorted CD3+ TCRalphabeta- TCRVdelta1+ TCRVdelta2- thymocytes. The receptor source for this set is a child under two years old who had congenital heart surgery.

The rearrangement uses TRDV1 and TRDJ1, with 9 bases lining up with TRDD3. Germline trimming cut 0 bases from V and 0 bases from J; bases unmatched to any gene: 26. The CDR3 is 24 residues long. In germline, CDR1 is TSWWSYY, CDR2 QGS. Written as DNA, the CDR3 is TGTGCTCTTGGGGAACTAGTTAATCTTCCTCTGATGACTGGGGGAACCCGGTACACCGATAAACTCATCTTT. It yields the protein CALGELVNLPLMTGGTRYTDKLIF.

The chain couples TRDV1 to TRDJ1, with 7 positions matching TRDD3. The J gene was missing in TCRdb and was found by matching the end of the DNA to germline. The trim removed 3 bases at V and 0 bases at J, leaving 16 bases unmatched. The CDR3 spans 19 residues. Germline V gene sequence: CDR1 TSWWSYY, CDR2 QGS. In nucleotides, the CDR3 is TGTGCTCTTGGGGATGACCCCGGGGCGGGGGATCGGTACACCGATAAACTCATCTTT. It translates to CALGDDPGAGDRYTDKLIF.

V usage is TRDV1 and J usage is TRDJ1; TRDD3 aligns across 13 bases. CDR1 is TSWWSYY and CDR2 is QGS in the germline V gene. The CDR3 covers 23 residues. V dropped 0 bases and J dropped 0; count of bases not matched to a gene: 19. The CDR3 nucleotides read TGTGCTCTTGGGGAACTAGTATCCTTCCCCATTACTGGGGGATACGACTACACCGATAAACTCATCTTT. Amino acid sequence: CALGELVSFPITGGYDYTDKLIF.

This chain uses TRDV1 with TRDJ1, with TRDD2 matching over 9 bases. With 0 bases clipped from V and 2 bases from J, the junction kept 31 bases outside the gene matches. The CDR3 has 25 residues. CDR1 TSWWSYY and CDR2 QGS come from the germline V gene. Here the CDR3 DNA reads TGTGCTCTTGGGGAACTAGGTTCGGGCGAGCCTTCCTACACTCCTTCGTGTTCTGGGACCGATAAACTCATCTTT. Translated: CALGELGSGEPSYTPSCSGTDKLIF.

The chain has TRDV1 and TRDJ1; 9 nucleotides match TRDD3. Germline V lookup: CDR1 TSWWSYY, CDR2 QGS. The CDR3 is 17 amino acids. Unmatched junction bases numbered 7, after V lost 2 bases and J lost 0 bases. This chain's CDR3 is CALGEILYWGNTDKLIF. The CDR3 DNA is TGTGCTCTTGGGGAAATCCTGTACTGGGGGAACACCGATAAACTCATCTTT.

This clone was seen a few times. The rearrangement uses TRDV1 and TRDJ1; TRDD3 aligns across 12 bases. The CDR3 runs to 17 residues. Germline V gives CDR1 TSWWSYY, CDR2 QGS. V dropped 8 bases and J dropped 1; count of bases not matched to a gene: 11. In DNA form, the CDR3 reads TGTGCTCTTCGGGGTAGGCTGGGGGATACGGGCACCGATAAACTCATCTTT. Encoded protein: CALRGRLGDTGTDKLIF.

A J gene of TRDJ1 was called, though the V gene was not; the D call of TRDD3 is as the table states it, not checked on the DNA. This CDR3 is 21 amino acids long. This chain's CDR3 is CALGVPRPSYGTGGYTDKLIF. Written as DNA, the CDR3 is TGTGCTCTTGGGGTACCTCGGCCCTCCTACGGGACTGGGGGCTACACCGATAAACTCATCTTT.

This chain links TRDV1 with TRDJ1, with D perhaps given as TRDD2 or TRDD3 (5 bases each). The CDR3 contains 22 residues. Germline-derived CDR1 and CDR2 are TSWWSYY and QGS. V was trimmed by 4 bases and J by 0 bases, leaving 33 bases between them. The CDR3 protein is CALGGLLPSRVGGHRYTDKLIF. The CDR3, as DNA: TGTGCTCTTGGGGGCCTCCTGCCTTCGAGAGTAGGGGGTCATCGATACACCGATAAACTCATCTTT.

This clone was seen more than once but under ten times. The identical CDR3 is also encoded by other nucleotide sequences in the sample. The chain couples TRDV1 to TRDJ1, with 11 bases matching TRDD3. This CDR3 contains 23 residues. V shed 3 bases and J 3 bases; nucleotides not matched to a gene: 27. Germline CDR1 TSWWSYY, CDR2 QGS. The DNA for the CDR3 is TGTGCTCTTGGGGACCAAAGAAAGGGTTGTGCATCCCCCTGGGGGATACAGGCCGATAAACTCATCTTT. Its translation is CALGDQRKGCASPWGIQADKLIF.

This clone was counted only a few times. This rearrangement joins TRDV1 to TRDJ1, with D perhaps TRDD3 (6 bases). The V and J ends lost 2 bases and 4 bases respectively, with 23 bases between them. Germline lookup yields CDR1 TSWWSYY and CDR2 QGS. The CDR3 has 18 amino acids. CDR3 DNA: TGTGCTCTTGGGGAAATGGGGAAGAACTGGGTTAGGGGCGATAAACTCATCTTT. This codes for CALGEMGKNWVRGDKLIF.

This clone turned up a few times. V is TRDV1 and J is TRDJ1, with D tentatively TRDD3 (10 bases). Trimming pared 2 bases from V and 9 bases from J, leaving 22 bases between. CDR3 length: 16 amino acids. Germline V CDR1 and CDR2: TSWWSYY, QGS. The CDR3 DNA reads TGTGCTCTTGGGGAAGCCTTCCTACGGGGGATACGGGAACTCATCTTT. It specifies CALGEAFLRGIRELIF.

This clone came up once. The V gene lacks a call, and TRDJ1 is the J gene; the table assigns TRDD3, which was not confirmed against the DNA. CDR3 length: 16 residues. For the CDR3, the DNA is TGTGCTCTTGGGGATTCTAGGGGGATACACGCCGATAAACTCATCTTT. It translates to CALGDSRGIHADKLIF.

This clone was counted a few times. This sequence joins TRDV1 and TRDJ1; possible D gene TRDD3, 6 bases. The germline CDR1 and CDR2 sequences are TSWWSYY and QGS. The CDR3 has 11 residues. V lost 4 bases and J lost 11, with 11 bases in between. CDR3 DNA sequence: TGTGCTCTTGGGGTCCCTGGGGAGCTCATCTTT. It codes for CALGVPGELIF.

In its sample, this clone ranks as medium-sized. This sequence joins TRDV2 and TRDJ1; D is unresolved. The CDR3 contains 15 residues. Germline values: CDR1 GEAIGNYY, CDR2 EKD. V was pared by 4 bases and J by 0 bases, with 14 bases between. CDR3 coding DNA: TGTGCCTGTGAGCGGTACTGCTATTACACCGATAAACTCATCTTT. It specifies CACERYCYYTDKLIF.

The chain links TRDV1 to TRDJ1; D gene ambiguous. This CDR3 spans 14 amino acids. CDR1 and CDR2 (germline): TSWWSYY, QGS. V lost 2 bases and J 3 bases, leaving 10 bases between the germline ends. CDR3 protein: CALGERSYPDKLIF. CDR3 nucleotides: TGTGCTCTTGGGGAAAGGTCGTACCCCGATAAACTCATCTTT.

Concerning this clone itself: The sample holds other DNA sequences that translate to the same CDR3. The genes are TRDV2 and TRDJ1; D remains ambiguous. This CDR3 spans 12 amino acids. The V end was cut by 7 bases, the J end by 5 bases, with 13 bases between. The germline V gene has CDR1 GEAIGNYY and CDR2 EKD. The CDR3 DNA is TGTGCCTGCGAAGGTGGAGGTGATAAACTCATCTTT. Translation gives CACEGGGDKLIF.

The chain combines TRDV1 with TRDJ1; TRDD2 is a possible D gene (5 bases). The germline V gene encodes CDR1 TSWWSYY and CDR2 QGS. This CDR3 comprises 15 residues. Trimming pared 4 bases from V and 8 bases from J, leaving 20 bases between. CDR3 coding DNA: TGTGCTCTTGGGGCTCAGCCTTCTAACGACCGAAAACTCATCTTT. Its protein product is CALGAQPSNDRKLIF.

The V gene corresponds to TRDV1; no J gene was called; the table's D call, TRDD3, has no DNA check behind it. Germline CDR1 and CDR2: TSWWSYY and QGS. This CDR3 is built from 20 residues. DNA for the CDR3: TGTGCTCTTGGGGAACCTCCCCTAGGTCTGGGGGATACGGCCACCGATAAACTCACCTTT. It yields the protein CALGEPPLGLGDTATDKLTF.

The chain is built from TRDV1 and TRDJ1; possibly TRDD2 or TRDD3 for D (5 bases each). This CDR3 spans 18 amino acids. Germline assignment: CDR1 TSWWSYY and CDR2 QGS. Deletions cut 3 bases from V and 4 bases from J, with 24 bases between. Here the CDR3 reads CALGDTSPGASHVDKLIF. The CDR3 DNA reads TGTGCTCTTGGGGATACTAGTCCGGGGGCTTCCCATGTCGATAAACTCATCTTT.

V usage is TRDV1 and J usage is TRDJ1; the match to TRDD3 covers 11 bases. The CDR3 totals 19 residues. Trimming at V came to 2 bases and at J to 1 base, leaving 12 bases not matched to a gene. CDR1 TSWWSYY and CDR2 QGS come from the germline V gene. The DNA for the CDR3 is TGTGCTCTTGGGGAAAACCGTGGGGGATACGCAACTTCCACCGATAAACTCATCTTT. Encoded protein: CALGENRGGYATSTDKLIF.

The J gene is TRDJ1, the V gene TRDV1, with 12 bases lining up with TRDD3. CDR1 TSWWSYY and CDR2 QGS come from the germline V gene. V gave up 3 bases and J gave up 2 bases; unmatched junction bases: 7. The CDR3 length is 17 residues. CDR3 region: CALGDFLGDTGTDKLIF. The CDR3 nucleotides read TGTGCTCTTGGGGATTTCCTGGGGGATACGGGAACCGATAAACTCATCTTT.

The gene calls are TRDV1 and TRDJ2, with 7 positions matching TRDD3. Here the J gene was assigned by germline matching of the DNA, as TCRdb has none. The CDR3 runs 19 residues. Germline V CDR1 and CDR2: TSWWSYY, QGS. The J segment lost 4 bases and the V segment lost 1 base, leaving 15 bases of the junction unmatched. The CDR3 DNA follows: TGTGCTCTTGGGGAACCAACCCCTAATACTGGGGCCGGGACAGCACAACTCTTCTTT. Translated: CALGEPTPNTGAGTAQLFF.

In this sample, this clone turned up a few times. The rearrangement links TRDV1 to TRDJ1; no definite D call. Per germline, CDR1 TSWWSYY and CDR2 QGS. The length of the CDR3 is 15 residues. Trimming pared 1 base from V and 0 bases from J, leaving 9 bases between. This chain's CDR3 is CALGEPSPHTDKLIF. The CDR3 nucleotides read TGTGCTCTTGGGGAACCCTCCCCCCACACCGATAAACTCATCTTT.

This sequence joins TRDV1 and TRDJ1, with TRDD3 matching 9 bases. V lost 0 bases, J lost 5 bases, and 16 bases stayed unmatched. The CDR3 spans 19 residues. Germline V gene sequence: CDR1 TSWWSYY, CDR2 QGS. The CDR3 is CALGELYTGPWGIFDKLIF. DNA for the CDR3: TGTGCTCTTGGGGAACTCTACACCGGCCCTTGGGGGATATTTGATAAACTCATCTTT.